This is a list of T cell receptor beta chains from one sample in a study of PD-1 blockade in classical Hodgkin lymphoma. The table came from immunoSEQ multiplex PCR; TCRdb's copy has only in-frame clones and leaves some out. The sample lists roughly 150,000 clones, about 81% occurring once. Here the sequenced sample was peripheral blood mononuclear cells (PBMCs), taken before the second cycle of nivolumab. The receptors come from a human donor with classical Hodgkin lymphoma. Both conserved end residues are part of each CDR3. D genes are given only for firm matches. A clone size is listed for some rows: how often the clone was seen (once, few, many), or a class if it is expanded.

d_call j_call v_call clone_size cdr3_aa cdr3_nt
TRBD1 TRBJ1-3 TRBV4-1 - CASSPTRGRGNTIYF TGCGCCAGCAGCCCTACGAGGGGGCGCGGGAACACCATATATTTT
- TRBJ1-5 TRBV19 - CASTAGAHSNQPQHF TGTGCCAGTACAGCAGGCGCCCATAGCAATCAGCCCCAGCATTTT
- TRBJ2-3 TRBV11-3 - CASSLDEFSTDTQYF TGTGCCAGCAGCTTAGATGAGTTCAGCACAGATACGCAGTATTTT
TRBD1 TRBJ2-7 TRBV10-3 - CAIHSRQGRNYEQYF TGTGCCATCCATTCCCGACAGGGACGGAACTACGAGCAGTACTTC
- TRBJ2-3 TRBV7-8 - CASSLGVADPSTDTQYF TGTGCCAGCAGCCTCGGGGTAGCCGACCCTAGCACAGATACGCAGTATTTT
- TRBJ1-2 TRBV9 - CASSVGFEDGYTF TGTGCCAGCAGCGTGGGCTTCGAGGATGGCTACACCTTC
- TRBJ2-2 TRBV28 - CASSLIPGNTGELFF TGTGCCAGCAGTTTAATTCCAGGGAACACCGGGGAGCTGTTTTTT
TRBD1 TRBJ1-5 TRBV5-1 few CASSLGTGINQPQHF TGCGCCAGCAGCTTGGGGACAGGGATCAATCAGCCCCAGCATTTT
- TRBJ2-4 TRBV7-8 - CASSRTGAELLAKNIQYF TGTGCCAGCAGCCGGACTGGGGCCGAACTGCTAGCCAAAAACATTCAGTACTTC
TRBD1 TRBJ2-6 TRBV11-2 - CASSTYRGEGANVLTF TGTGCCAGCAGCACCTACAGGGGAGAAGGGGCCAACGTCCTGACTTTC
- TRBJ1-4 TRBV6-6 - CASRKTVNGEKLFF TGTGCCAGCAGGAAGACGGTGAATGGTGAAAAACTGTTTTTT
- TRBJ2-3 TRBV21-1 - CASSKARQGPACGTDTQYF TGTGCCAGCAGCAAAGCGCGCCAGGGCCCAGCGTGCGGCACAGATACGCAGTATTTT
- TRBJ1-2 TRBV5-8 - CASSLAGQALSGYTF TGTGCCAGCAGCTTGGCCGGGCAGGCGCTGTCAGGCTACACCTTC
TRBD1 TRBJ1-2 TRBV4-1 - CASSQRDRTGYTF TGCGCCAGCAGCCAGCGGGACAGGACTGGCTACACCTTC
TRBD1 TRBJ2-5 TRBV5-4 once CASSLPAGQADETQYF TGTGCCAGCAGCTTGCCCGCCGGACAGGCCGATGAGACCCAGTACTTC
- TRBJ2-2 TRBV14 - CASSRPQTFSGELFF TGTGCCAGCAGCCGTCCCCAGACTTTTTCCGGGGAGCTGTTTTTT
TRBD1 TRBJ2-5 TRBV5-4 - CASSTGGRETQYF TGTGCCAGCAGCACAGGGGGCCGAGAGACCCAGTACTTC
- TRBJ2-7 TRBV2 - CASSVGARDYEQYF TGTGCCAGCAGTGTCGGCGCCAGGGACTACGAGCAGTACTTC
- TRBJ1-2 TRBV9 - CASSARQKGGYTF TGTGCCAGCAGCGCCCGACAAAAAGGGGGCTACACCTTC
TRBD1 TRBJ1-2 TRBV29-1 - CSVLTGGYTF TGCAGCGTACTGACAGGGGGCTACACCTTC
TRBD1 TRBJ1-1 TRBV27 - CASSWTGRTEAFF TGTGCCAGCAGTTGGACAGGGCGTACTGAAGCTTTCTTT
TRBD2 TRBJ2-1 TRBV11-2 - CASSFSGSVANEQFF TGTGCCAGCAGCTTTAGCGGGAGTGTGGCCAATGAGCAGTTCTTC
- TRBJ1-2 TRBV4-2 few CASSQAGRVDNYGYTF TGTGCCAGCAGCCAAGCTGGACGGGTGGATAACTATGGCTACACCTTC
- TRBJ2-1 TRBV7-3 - CASSPYYTSRGYNEQFF TGTGCCAGCAGCCCCTACTATACTAGTAGGGGTTACAATGAGCAGTTCTTC
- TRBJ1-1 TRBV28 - CASSLGGQNTEAFF TGTGCCAGCAGTTTAGGGGGACAAAACACTGAAGCTTTCTTT
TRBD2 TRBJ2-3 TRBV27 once CASSPSGGATDTQYF TGTGCCAGCAGTCCCTCGGGGGGGGCCACAGATACGCAGTATTTT
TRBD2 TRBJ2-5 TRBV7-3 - CASSLRASGSETQYF TGTGCCAGCAGCTTAAGGGCTAGCGGGAGTGAGACCCAGTACTTC
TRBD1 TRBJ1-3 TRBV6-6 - CASSYHGQGSGNTIYF TGTGCCAGCAGTTACCATGGACAGGGCTCTGGAAACACCATATATTTT
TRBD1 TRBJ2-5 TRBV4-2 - CASSLLLGTGASETQYF TGTGCCAGCAGCCTCCTCTTAGGGACAGGGGCCTCGGAGACCCAGTACTTC
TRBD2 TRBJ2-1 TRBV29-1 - CSVEAGRGYNEQFF TGCAGCGTTGAGGCCGGGAGGGGGTACAATGAGCAGTTCTTC
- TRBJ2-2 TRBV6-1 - CASRGANTGELFF TGTGCCAGCAGGGGCGCGAACACCGGGGAGCTGTTTTTT